Shown below are 12 T cell receptor beta chains from a single sample sequenced in a study of shared clonotypes between healthy human individuals. Data came from immunoSEQ multiplex PCR; TCRdb stores just in-frame clones and leaves some out. The sample lists some 2,500,000 clones, 93% occurring once. The source material was naive CD4+ T cells from PBMCs. The subset is: CD45RA+ positively selected. The origin of the receptors is a man aged 18 to 35 in good health. Some clones in this sample may be carry-over from other donors' samples.

This clone has a handful of counts. The chain links TRBV19 to TRBJ1-2, with D unresolved. This CDR3 region has 13 residues. The V gene's germline CDR1 is LNHDA and CDR2 SQIVND (reference sequence). V lost 5 bases and J 0 bases, leaving 7 bases between the germline ends. The CDR3 reads CASSYRANYGYTF. In DNA form, the CDR3 reads TGTGCCAGTAGTTACCGAGCTAACTATGGCTACACCTTC.

The chain has TRBV19 and TRBJ2-2; a possible D gene is TRBD1 (6 bases). Deletions cut 7 bases from V and 3 bases from J, with 15 bases between. Germline-derived CDR1 and CDR2 are LNHDA and SQIVND (reference sequence). The CDR3 length is 15 residues. Here the CDR3 DNA reads TGTGCCAGTACCGAGGGGGACACCTACACCGGGGAGCTGTTTTTT. As protein: CASTEGDTYTGELFF.

The gene calls are TRBV11-1 and TRBJ2-3; TRBD2 agrees at 8 bases. V was pared by 7 bases and J by 4 bases, with 7 bases of the junction left unmatched. Germline loops: CDR1 SGHAT, CDR2 FQDESV (reference sequence). CDR3 length: 14 amino acids. The CDR3 DNA is TGTGCCAGCACTCGCGGGGGGACCGCAGATACGCAGTATTTT. Protein product: CASTRGGTADTQYF.

This clone was seen only once. V usage is TRBV30 and J usage is TRBJ2-1, with D tentatively TRBD1 (5 bases). The CDR3 loop spans 14 amino acids. The V and J ends lost 1 base and 8 bases respectively, with 15 bases between them. CDR1 and CDR2 from the germline V gene are GTSNPN and SVGIG (reference sequence). CDR3 protein: CAWSEGWGFDEQFF. The CDR3 region has the DNA TGTGCCTGGAGTGAAGGATGGGGCTTCGATGAGCAGTTCTTC.

The V gene is TRBV10-3, the J gene TRBJ2-5; D not certain. This CDR3 spans 17 amino acids. V dropped 0 bases and J dropped 1 base, with 15 bases sitting between them. Germline values: CDR1 ENHRY, CDR2 SYGVKD. For the CDR3, the DNA is TGTGCCATCAGTGAGTCGCTAGGCAGCAACTTCCAAGAGACCCAGTACTTC. Amino acid sequence: CAISESLGSNFQETQYF.

The rearrangement links TRBV19 to TRBJ2-5; D is ambiguous. V lost 6 bases and J lost 1, with 9 bases in between. Germline CDR1 reads LNHDA; CDR2 reads SQIVND (reference sequence). The CDR3 sequence is 13 residues long. As DNA, the CDR3 is TGTGCCAGTAGCAGGCAGACCCAAGAGACCCAGTACTTC. It encodes CASSRQTQETQYF.

CDR3 residues: CASSFGGQGGSPLHF. CDR3 in DNA: TGCGCCAGCAGCTTCGGAGGACAGGGTGGATCACCCCTCCACTTT. The chain joins TRBV5-1 to TRBJ1-6; 8 bases are a match to TRBD1. V lost 2 bases to trimming and J lost 10 bases; unmatched junction nucleotides: 8. In germline, CDR1 is SGHRS, CDR2 YFSETQ. The CDR3 consists of 15 residues.

This chain connects TRBV5-4 to TRBJ1-2; D not certain. V was shortened by 0 bases and J by 0 bases, with 9 bases between the two germline ends. The CDR3 length is 15 residues. Germline V gene data show CDR1 as SGHNT and CDR2 as YYREEE (reference sequence). The CDR3 sequence: CASSLATLSNYGYTF. CDR3 bases: TGTGCCAGCAGCTTGGCGACCCTTTCTAACTATGGCTACACCTTC.

In this sample, this clone turned up once. This chain links TRBV7-2 with TRBJ1-3; 10 positions agree with TRBD1. V lost 5 bases to trimming and J lost 7 bases; unmatched junction nucleotides: 11. Germline CDR1 SGHTA, CDR2 FQGNSA. This CDR3 region has 16 residues. The DNA for the CDR3 is TGTGCCAGCAGCCTGGGCAGGGACAGGGGCCGCAACACCATATATTTT. Amino acid sequence: CASSLGRDRGRNTIYF. The full variable domain, with the rest looked up from reference TRBV7-2 and TRBJ1-3, is GAGVSQSPSNKVTEKGKDVELRCDPISGHTALYWYRQSLGQGLEFLIYFQGNSAPDKSGLPSDRFSAERTGGSVSTLTIQRTQQEDSAVYLCASSLGRDRGRNTIYFGEGSWLTVV.

The J gene is TRBJ2-7, the V gene TRBV5-1; 8 bases agree with TRBD2. Per the germline V gene, CDR1 is SGHRS and CDR2 is YFSETQ. The CDR3 length is 15 residues. With 6 bases clipped from V and 3 bases from J, the junction kept 11 bases outside the gene matches. For the CDR3, the DNA is TGCGCCAGCACCCCCGGACCCAGCGGGAGCTACGAGCAGTACTTC. Its protein product is CASTPGPSGSYEQYF.

V is TRBV18 and J is TRBJ2-1, with D hard to call. The germline gives CDR1 KGHSH, CDR2 LQKENI. Trimming shortened V by 2 bases and J by 4 bases, and 6 bases separated the two germline ends. This CDR3 has 13 amino acids. CDR3 region: CASSPAEYNEQFF. In DNA, the CDR3 is TGTGCCAGCTCACCAGCCGAATACAATGAGCAGTTCTTC. Drawing the rest from reference TRBV18 and TRBJ2-1, the complete variable domain is NAGVMQNPRHLVRRRGQEARLRCSPMKGHSHVYWYRQLPEEGLKFMVYLQKENIIDESGMPKERFSAEFPKEGPSILRIQQVVRGDSAAYFCASSPAEYNEQFFGPGTRLTVL.

The chain has TRBV29-1 and TRBJ1-4; D uncertain. Trimming removed 4 bases from V and 8 bases from J, with 14 bases in between. The CDR3 loop spans 13 amino acids. Looked up from germline, CDR1 is SQVTM and CDR2 is ANQGSEA. CDR3 coding DNA: TGCAGCGTTGGCGTCAGTCGATTCGAAAAACTGTTTTTT. Amino acids: CSVGVSRFEKLFF.